These 7 T cell receptor beta chains share one sample of origin, sequenced in a study of molecular identifiers for immune sequencing clone quantification. TCRdb reanalysed the PCR reads using MiXCR and keeps one entry per CDR3 protein. The sample shows approximately 12,000 distinct CDR3 sequences, around a sixth of them seen only once. The sequenced sample was naive CD8+ T cells from blood, with Jurkat cell RNA spiked in. Subset: FACS-sorted CD8+CD4-CCR7+CD45RA+ naive T cells. These receptors originate from a human donor in good health. Some libraries in this study had Jurkat cell RNA spiked in.

This clonotype was found many times. V gene TRBV28 combines with J gene TRBJ2-7; D tentatively reads TRBD1 or TRBD2 (5 bases each). CDR1 is MDHEN and CDR2 is SYDVKM in the germline V gene. This CDR3 comprises 12 residues. V lost 11 bases and J 1 base, leaving 12 bases between the germline ends. For the CDR3, the DNA is TGTGCCGGGGGAGATGGTTCCTACGAGCAGTACTTC. Translating it yields CAGGDGSYEQYF.

This clonotype is classed as medium-sized. The J gene is TRBJ2-7, the V gene TRBV7-9; 13 bases fit TRBD2. V shed 7 bases and J 6 bases; nucleotides not matched to a gene: 18. The V gene's germline CDR1 is SEHNR and CDR2 FQNEAQ (reference sequence). The CDR3 loop spans 18 amino acids. This chain's CDR3 is CASTPTGLAGRAGGEQYF. The CDR3 DNA sequence: TGTGCCAGCACCCCGACGGGACTAGCGGGAAGAGCCGGCGGCGAGCAGTACTTC.

The table lists this clonotype with a few counts. V usage is TRBV7-9 and J usage is TRBJ2-3, with 7 bases that match TRBD2. V was pared by 6 bases and J by 9 bases, with 6 bases of the junction left unmatched. Germline values: CDR1 SEHNR, CDR2 FQNEAQ (reference sequence). The CDR3 has 12 residues. The CDR3 loop reads CASSSGGTTQYF. The CDR3 DNA follows: TGTGCCAGCAGTTCCGGGGGGACCACGCAGTATTTT.

In the case of this clonotype: This may be a read error: a much more frequent sequence differs by one nucleotide. The J gene is TRBJ1-5, the V gene TRBV19; D gene uncertain. From germline, CDR1 is LNHDA and CDR2 SQIVND (reference sequence). The CDR3 is 14 amino acids. Here the CDR3 DNA reads TGTGCCAGTATACCAGTGGATAGCAGTCAGCCCCAGCATTTT. As protein: CASIPVDSSQPQHF.

Remarks on this clonotype: This may be a read error: a much more frequent sequence differs by one nucleotide. The V gene is TRBV5-3, the J gene TRBJ1-2, with 7 bases aligning to TRBD1. TRBV5-3 is identified as an open reading frame with a role that is uncertain. The CDR3 is 19 residues long. The CDR3 is CASSLERGQGVLEIHGYTF. The CDR3 DNA reads TGTGCCAGCAGCTTGGAAAGGGGCCAGGGGGTCCTAGAAATCCATGGCTACACCTTC.

This clonotype was recorded many times. V gene TRBV7-9 combines with J gene TRBJ2-7, with D maybe TRBD2 (5 bases). Germline-derived CDR1 and CDR2 are SEHNR and FQNEAQ (reference sequence). CDR3 length: 12 amino acids. With 0 bases removed from V and 7 bases from J, the gap between germline ends came to 7 bases. CDR3 sequence (DNA): TGTGCCAGCAGCTTAGCCTCGGGAGAGCAGTACTTC. Translated: CASSLASGEQYF.

This clonotype occurred many times. The chain links TRBV6-2 or TRBV6-3 to TRBJ1-1; D may be TRBD1 (5 bases). V gave up 6 bases and J gave up 5 bases, with 19 bases separating them. The CDR3 is 15 residues long. Germline CDR1 MNHEY, CDR2 SVGEGT. This CDR3 reads CASSPLPGPLTEAFF. The DNA for the CDR3 is TGTGCCAGCAGCCCTCTTCCGGGACCTCTAACTGAAGCTTTCTTT.